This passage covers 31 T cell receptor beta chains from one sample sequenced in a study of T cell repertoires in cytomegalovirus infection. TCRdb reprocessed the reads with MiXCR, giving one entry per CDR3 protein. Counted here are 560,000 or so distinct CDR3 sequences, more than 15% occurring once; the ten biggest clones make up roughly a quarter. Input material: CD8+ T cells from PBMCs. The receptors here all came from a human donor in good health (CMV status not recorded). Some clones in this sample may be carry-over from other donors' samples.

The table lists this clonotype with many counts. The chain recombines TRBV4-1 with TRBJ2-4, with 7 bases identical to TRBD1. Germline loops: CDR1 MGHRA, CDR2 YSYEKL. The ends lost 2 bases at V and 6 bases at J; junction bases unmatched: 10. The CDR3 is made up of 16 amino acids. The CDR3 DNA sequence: TGCGCCAGCAGCCAACGGGGACAGACATCAGGAAACATTCAGTACTTC. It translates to CASSQRGQTSGNIQYF.

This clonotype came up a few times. The CDR3 region is CSVDPGTENTEAFF. Written as DNA, the CDR3 is TGCAGTGTTGATCCCGGGACGGAGAACACTGAAGCTTTCTTT. The chain couples TRBV20-1 to TRBJ1-1; possible D gene TRBD1, 5 bases. This CDR3 has 14 residues. The germline CDR1 and CDR2 sequences are DFQATT and SNEGSKA (reference sequence). V was shortened by 7 bases and J by 1 base, with 16 bases between the two germline ends.

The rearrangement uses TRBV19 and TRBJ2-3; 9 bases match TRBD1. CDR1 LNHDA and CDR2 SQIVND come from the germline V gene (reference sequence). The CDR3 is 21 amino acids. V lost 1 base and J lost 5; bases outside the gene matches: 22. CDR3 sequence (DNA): TGTGCCAGTAGTATAGCCTACCGGGACAGGGACGGACTCCTCCGAGGAGATACGCAGTATTTT. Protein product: CASSIAYRDRDGLLRGDTQYF.

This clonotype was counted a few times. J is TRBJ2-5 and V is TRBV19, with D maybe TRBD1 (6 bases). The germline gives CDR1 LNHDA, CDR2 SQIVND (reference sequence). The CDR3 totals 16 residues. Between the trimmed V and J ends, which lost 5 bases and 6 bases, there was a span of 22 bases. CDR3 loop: CASSQRGGTGRKTQYF. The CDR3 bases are TGTGCCAGTAGTCAAAGGGGCGGCACAGGGAGAAAGACCCAGTACTTC.

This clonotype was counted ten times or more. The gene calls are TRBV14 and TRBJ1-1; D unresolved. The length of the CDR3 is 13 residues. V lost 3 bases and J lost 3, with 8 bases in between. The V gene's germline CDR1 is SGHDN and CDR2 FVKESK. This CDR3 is CASSHRGYTEAFF. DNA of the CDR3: TGTGCCAGCAGCCATCGTGGCTACACTGAAGCTTTCTTT.

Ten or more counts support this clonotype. The CDR3 bases are TGTGCCAGCAGCTTTCTCCGGACACTGTACAATGAGCAGTTCTTC. Protein: CASSFLRTLYNEQFF. The rearrangement joins TRBV11-2 to TRBJ2-1; D perhaps matches TRBD1 (5 bases). The CDR3 covers 15 residues. Looked up from germline, CDR1 is SGHAT and CDR2 is FQNNGV. The V gene lost 3 bases and the J gene lost 4 bases, with 13 bases spanning the gap.

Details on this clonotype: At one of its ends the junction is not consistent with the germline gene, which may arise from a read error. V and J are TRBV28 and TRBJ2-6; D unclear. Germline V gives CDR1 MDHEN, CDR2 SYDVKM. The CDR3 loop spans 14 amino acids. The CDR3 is CVSERFSGANVLTF. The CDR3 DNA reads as TGTGTCAGCGAAAGGTTTTCTGGGGCCAACGTCCTGACTTTC.

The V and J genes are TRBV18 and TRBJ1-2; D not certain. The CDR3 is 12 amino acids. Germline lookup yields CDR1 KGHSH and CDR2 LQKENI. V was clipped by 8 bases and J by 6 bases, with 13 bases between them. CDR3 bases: TGTGCCAGCGACGACAAGCTAAATGGCTACACCTTC. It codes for CASDDKLNGYTF.

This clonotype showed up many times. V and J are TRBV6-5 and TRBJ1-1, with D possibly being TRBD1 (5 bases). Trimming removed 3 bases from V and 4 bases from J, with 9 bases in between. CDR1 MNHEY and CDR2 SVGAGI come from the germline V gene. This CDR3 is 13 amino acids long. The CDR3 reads CASSYGGGTEAFF. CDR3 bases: TGTGCCAGCAGTTATGGGGGGGGCACTGAAGCTTTCTTT.

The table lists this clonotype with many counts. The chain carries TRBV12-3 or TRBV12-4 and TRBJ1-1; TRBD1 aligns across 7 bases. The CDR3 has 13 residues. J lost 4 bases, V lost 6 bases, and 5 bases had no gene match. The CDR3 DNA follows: TGTGCCAGCAGCCCCGACAGGGTCACTGAAGCTTTCTTT. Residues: CASSPDRVTEAFF.

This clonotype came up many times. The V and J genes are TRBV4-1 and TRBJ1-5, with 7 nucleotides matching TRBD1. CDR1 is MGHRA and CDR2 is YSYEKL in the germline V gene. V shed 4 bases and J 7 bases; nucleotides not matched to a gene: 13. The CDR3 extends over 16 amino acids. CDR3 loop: CASSPNNEGGRQPQHF. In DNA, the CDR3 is TGCGCCAGCAGCCCCAACAATGAAGGGGGCCGGCAGCCCCAGCATTTT.

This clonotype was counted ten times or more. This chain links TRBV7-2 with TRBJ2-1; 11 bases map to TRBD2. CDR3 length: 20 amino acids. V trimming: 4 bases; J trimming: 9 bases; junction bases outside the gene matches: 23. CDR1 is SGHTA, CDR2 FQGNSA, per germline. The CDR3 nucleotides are TGTGCCAGCAGCTGGGTTTCCGGGACAGGAGATAGCGGGAGGGCCGGTGAGCAGTTCTTC. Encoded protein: CASSWVSGTGDSGRAGEQFF.

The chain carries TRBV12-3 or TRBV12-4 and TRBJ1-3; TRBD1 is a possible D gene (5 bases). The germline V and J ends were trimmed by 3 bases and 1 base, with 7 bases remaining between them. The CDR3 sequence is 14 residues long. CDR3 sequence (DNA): TGTGCCAGCAGTTTTGAGGGGTCTGGAAACACCATATATTTT. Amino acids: CASSFEGSGNTIYF.

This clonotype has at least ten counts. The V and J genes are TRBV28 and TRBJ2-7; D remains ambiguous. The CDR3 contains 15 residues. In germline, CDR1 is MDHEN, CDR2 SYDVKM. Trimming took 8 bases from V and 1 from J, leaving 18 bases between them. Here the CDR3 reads CASPFVRKSSYEQYF. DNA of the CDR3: TGTGCCAGCCCCTTTGTGAGGAAATCTTCCTACGAGCAGTACTTC.

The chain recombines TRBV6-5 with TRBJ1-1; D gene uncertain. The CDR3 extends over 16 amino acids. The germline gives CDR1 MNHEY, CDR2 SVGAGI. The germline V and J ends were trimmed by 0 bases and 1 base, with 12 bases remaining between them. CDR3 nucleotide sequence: TGTGCCAGCAGTTACTCGGAGCCCGCACCGAACACTGAAGCTTTCTTT. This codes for CASSYSEPAPNTEAFF.

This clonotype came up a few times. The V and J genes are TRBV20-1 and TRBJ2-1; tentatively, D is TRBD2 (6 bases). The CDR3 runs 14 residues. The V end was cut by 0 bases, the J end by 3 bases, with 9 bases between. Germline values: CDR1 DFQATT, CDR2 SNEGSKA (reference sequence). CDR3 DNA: TGCAGTGCTAGAGACCGACTAGACTACAATGAGCAGTTCTTC. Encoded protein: CSARDRLDYNEQFF.

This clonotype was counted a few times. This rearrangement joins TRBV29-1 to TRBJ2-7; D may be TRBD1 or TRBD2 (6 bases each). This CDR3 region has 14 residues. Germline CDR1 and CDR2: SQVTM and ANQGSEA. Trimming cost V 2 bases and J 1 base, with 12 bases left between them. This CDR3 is CSVERGRESYEQYF. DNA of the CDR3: TGCAGCGTTGAACGGGGGCGCGAATCCTACGAGCAGTACTTC.

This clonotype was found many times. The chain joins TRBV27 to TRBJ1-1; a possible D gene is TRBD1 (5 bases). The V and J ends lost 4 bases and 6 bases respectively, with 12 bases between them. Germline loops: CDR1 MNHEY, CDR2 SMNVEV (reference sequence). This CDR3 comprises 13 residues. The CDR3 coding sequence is TGTGCCAGCAGTTCTAGACAGCCCGCTGAAGCTTTCTTT. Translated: CASSSRQPAEAFF.

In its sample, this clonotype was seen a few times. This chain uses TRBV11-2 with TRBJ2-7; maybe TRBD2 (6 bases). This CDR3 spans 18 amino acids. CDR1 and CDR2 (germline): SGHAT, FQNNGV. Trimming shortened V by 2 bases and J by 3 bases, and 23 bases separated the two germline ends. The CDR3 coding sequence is TGTGCCAGCAGCTTATGGTCCCGACCGGGGGAATCCGGCTACGAGCAGTACTTC. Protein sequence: CASSLWSRPGESGYEQYF.

The CDR3 sequence is CASSPAFGGRYGYTF. Written as DNA, the CDR3 is TGTGCCAGCAGTCCAGCGTTTGGGGGGCGGTATGGCTACACCTTC. The chain recombines TRBV12-3 or TRBV12-4 with TRBJ1-2; D may be TRBD1 (6 bases). V gave up 5 bases and J gave up 5 bases, with 18 bases separating them. The CDR3 loop spans 15 amino acids.

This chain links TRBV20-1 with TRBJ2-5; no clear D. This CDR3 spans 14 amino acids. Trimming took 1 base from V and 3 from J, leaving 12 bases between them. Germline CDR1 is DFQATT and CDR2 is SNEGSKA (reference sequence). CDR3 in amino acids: CSARASGSEETQYF. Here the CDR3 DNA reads TGCAGTGCTAGAGCTTCGGGCAGCGAAGAGACCCAGTACTTC.

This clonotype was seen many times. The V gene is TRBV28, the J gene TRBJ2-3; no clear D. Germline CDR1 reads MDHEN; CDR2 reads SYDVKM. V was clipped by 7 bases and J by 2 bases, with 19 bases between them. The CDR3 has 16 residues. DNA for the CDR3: TGTGCCAGCACCTATGGTCGGTCCCTACTCACAGATACGCAGTATTTT. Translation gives CASTYGRSLLTDTQYF.

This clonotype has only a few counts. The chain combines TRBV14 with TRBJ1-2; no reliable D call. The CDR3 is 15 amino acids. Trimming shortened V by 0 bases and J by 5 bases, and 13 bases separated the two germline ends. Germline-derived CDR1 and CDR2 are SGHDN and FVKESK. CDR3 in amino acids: CASSQDMRGSYGYTF. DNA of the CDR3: TGTGCCAGCAGCCAAGATATGCGCGGATCATATGGCTACACCTTC. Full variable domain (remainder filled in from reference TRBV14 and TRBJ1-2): EAGVTQFPSHSVIEKGQTVTLRCDPISGHDNLYWYRRVMGKEIKFLLHFVKESKQDESGMPNNRFLAERTGGTYSTLKVQPAELEDSGVYFCASSQDMRGSYGYTFGSGTRLTVV.

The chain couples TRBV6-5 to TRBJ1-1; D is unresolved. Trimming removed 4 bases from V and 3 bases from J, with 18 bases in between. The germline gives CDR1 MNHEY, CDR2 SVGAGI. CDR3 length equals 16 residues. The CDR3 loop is CASSSQTRFDYTEAFF. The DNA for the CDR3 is TGTGCCAGCAGTTCCCAGACCCGGTTTGATTACACTGAAGCTTTCTTT.

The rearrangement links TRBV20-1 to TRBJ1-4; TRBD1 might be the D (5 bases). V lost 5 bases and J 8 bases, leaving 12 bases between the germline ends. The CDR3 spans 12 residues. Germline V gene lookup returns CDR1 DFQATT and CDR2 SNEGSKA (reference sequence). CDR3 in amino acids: CSARGEGEKLFF. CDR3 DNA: TGCAGTGCTCGGGGGGAGGGAGAAAAACTGTTTTTT.

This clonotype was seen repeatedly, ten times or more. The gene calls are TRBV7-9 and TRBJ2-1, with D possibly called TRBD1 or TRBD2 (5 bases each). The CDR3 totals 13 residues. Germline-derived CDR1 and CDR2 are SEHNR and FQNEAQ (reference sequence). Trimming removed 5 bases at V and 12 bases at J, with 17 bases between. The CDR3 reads CASSPPGPQTQFF. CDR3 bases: TGTGCCAGCAGCCCCCCGGGACCACAAACGCAGTTCTTC.

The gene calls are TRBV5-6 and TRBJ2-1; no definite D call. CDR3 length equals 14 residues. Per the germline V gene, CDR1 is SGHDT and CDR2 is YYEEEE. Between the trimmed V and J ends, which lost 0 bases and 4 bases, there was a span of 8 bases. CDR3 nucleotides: TGTGCCAGCAGCTTGGGAGCTCGATACAATGAGCAGTTCTTC. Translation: CASSLGARYNEQFF.

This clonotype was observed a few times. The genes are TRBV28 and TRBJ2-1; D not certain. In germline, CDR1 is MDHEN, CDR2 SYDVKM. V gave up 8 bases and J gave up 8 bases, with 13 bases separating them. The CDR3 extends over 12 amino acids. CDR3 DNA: TGTGCCAGCCATGGGTGGAGAGATGAGCAGTTCTTC. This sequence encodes CASHGWRDEQFF.

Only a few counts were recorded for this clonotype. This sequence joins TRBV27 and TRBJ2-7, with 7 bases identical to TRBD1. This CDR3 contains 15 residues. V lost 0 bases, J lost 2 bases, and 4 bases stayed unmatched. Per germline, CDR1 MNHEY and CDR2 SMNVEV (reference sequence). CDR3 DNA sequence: TGTGCCAGCAGTTTATCTCGACAGGGACCCTACGAGCAGTACTTC. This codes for CASSLSRQGPYEQYF.

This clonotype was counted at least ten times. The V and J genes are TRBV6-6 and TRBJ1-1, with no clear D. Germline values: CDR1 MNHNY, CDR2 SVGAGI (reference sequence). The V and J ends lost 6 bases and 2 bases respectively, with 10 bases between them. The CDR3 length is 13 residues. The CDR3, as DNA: TGTGCCAGCAGATCTCGATCCAACACTGAAGCTTTCTTT. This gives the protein CASRSRSNTEAFF.

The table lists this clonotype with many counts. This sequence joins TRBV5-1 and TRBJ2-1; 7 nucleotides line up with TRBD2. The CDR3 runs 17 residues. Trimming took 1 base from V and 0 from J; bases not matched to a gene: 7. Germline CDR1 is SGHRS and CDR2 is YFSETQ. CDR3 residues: CASSLKAAGSSYNEQFF. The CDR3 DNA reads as TGCGCCAGCAGCTTGAAGGCAGCGGGGAGCTCCTACAATGAGCAGTTCTTC.